These T cell receptor beta chains were read from a single sample in a study of cytomegalovirus exposure and HLA in healthy donors. This table comes from immunoSEQ multiplex PCR, and its TCRdb copy is limited to in-frame clones, with some not included. This table holds around 120,000 clones, 80% found once. The material sequenced was PBMCs. The receptor source for this set is a man aged 30 to 39 in good health and CMV-seronegative. Both conserved end residues are part of each CDR3. The D gene is left open where the match is weak. Not every row has a clone size; where given, it reads once, few, many or a size class.

CASSAGGARSYNEQFF,TGTGCCAGCAGCGCGGGGGGGGCAAGGTCCTACAATGAGCAGTTCTTC,NA,TRBD2,TRBJ2-1,TRBV11-3
CASSLGIRNEYEQYF,TGTGCCAGCAGCTTAGGCATCAGGAACGAGTACGAGCAGTACTTC,NA,NA,TRBJ2-7,TRBV13
CSVATGGNTEAFF,TGCAGCGTGGCGACCGGCGGGAACACTGAAGCTTTCTTT,NA,NA,TRBJ1-1,TRBV29-1
CATRDRGNTEAFF,TGTGCCACTCGGGACAGGGGGAACACTGAAGCTTTCTTT,NA,TRBD1,TRBJ1-1,TRBV18
CASSLVVGRGITDTQYF,TGTGCCAGCAGCTTGGTCGTGGGCAGGGGAATCACAGATACGCAGTATTTT,NA,NA,TRBJ2-3,TRBV5-6
CSVAGRDRGSADTQYF,TGCAGCGTTGCTGGCAGGGACAGGGGGAGTGCAGATACGCAGTATTTT,NA,TRBD1,TRBJ2-3,TRBV29-1
CATSRDGATSSYEQYF,TGTGCCACCAGCAGAGATGGGGCAACGAGCTCCTACGAGCAGTACTTC,NA,NA,TRBJ2-7,TRBV15
CSVGVWTLDGRTGGYTF,TGCAGCGTTGGGGTTTGGACGTTGGACGGGCGTACAGGAGGCTACACCTTC,NA,NA,TRBJ1-2,TRBV29-1
CASSFRQGLGNEQFF,TGTGCCAGCAGCTTCAGACAGGGGTTAGGAAATGAGCAGTTCTTC,NA,TRBD1,TRBJ2-1,TRBV7-9
CASSQGDRGYEQYF,TGCGCCAGCAGCCAAGGGGACAGGGGCTACGAGCAGTACTTC,NA,TRBD1,TRBJ2-7,TRBV4-3
CASSLSASGVTSTDTQYF,TGTGCCAGCAGTTTATCAGCTAGCGGGGTTACTAGCACAGATACGCAGTATTTT,NA,TRBD2,TRBJ2-3,TRBV28
CASSERGAGTIYF,TGTGCCAGCAGTGAACGGGGGGCTGGCACCATATATTTT,NA,NA,TRBJ1-3,TRBV6-1
CASIDGGATGELFF,TGTGCCAGCATAGATGGGGGGGCCACCGGGGAGCTGTTTTTT,NA,NA,TRBJ2-2,TRBV6-1
CASSPGTSGNNEQFF,TGTGCCAGCAGTCCGGGGACTAGCGGAAACAATGAGCAGTTCTTC,NA,TRBD2,TRBJ2-1,TRBV27
CSSSFGSAGQENHEQYF,TGTTCCAGCAGCTTTGGTTCCGCGGGACAGGAAAACCACGAGCAGTACTTC,NA,TRBD1,TRBJ2-7,TRBV7-9
CAISGQGSPNEQYF,TGTGCCATCAGTGGTCAAGGGAGCCCTAACGAGCAGTACTTC,NA,NA,TRBJ2-7,TRBV10-3
CASSLPGGGGELFF,TGTGCCAGCAGCCTACCAGGGGGCGGCGGGGAGCTGTTTTTT,NA,TRBD1,TRBJ2-2,TRBV9
CASSLGQAETQYF,TGCGCCAGCAGCTTGGGACAGGCGGAGACCCAGTACTTC,NA,NA,TRBJ2-5,TRBV5-1
CASSQTSAGENEKLFF,TGCGCCAGCAGCCAAACTTCTGCTGGGGAGAATGAAAAACTGTTTTTT,NA,NA,TRBJ1-4,TRBV4-1
CASSIVQGGYNEQFF,TGTGCCAGTAGTATAGTACAGGGGGGCTACAATGAGCAGTTCTTC,NA,TRBD1,TRBJ2-1,TRBV19
CAWSAGQSYNEQFF,TGTGCCTGGAGTGCGGGACAGAGTTACAATGAGCAGTTCTTC,NA,TRBD1,TRBJ2-1,TRBV30
CASRPGAEPYEQYF,TGTGCCAGCAGGCCTGGGGCGGAGCCCTACGAGCAGTACTTC,few,NA,TRBJ2-7,TRBV4-2
CASSQRPTSNTGELFF,TGTGCCAGCAGCCAGCGCCCTACTAGTAACACCGGGGAGCTGTTTTTT,NA,NA,TRBJ2-2,TRBV7-8
CASSLAPGVRGMNTEAFF,TGTGCCAGCAGCTTAGCGCCAGGGGTACGGGGTATGAACACTGAAGCTTTCTTT,NA,NA,TRBJ1-1,TRBV7-8
CASSVLRGSTTDTQYF,TGTGCCAGCAGCGTGTTAAGAGGGAGTACGACAGATACGCAGTATTTT,NA,NA,TRBJ2-3,TRBV9
CASSTRQSTVHQPQHF,TGTGCCAGTAGTACGAGGCAATCCACCGTTCATCAGCCCCAGCATTTT,NA,NA,TRBJ1-5,TRBV19
CASSEDKTVAAFF,TGTGCCAGCAGTGAAGATAAGACAGTTGCGGCTTTCTTT,NA,NA,TRBJ1-1,TRBV6-1
CASSRPEGGNTGELFF,TGTGCCAGCAGCCGCCCCGAAGGGGGAAACACCGGGGAGCTGTTTTTT,NA,NA,TRBJ2-2,TRBV14
CAWSRQTHGYTF,TGTGCCTGGAGTAGACAGACCCATGGCTACACCTTC,NA,NA,TRBJ1-2,TRBV30
CASSSQRGQQGFSYGYTF,TGTGCCAGCAGCTCCCAAAGAGGGCAACAGGGTTTCTCCTATGGCTACACCTTC,NA,NA,TRBJ1-2,TRBV7-9
CASSLWGRGTDTQYF,TGTGCCAGCAGTTTGTGGGGCAGGGGCACAGATACGCAGTATTTT,few,NA,TRBJ2-3,TRBV28
CASTSPSGSTEQYF,TGTGCCAGCACCTCACCTAGCGGGAGTACCGAGCAGTACTTC,few,TRBD2,TRBJ2-7,TRBV13
CASSAAGTGNTEAFF,TGTGCCAGTAGTGCCGCCGGGACAGGGAACACTGAAGCTTTCTTT,few,TRBD1,TRBJ1-1,TRBV19
CASSYTGTPYNEQFF,TGTGCCAGCAGCTATACCGGGACACCTTACAATGAGCAGTTCTTC,NA,NA,TRBJ2-1,TRBV7-9
CASSHRGTSGYEQYF,TGTGCCAGCAGCCATCGCGGGACTAGCGGTTACGAGCAGTACTTC,NA,TRBD2,TRBJ2-7,TRBV27
CASLSSNQPQHF,TGTGCCAGTCTTTCGAGCAATCAGCCCCAGCATTTT,few,NA,TRBJ1-5,TRBV19